What follows are 13 T cell receptor beta chains derived from one specimen sequenced in a study of T cell responses to AZD1222 COVID-19 vaccine. Here immunoSEQ multiplex PCR was the method, and the copy in TCRdb shows in-frame clones only, minus some. The sample carries 79,000 or so clones, roughly 89% recorded once. The input for sequencing was peripheral blood, taken 28 days after the second AZD1222 dose. These receptors came from an adult who received the AZD1222 COVID-19 vaccine.

This chain links TRBV3-1 (or the pseudogene TRBV3-2) with TRBJ1-2; tentative D call: TRBD1 (6 bases). Germline-derived CDR1 and CDR2 are LGHDT and YNNKEL (reference sequence). Between the trimmed V and J ends, which lost 0 bases and 4 bases, there was a span of 9 bases. The CDR3 consists of 14 residues. Here the CDR3 DNA reads TGTGCCAGCAGCCAAGATAGGGACACCTATGGCTACACCTTC. Its protein product is CASSQDRDTYGYTF.

The genes are TRBV11-2 and TRBJ2-1, with 10 nucleotides matching TRBD1. The trim removed 11 bases at V and 8 bases at J, leaving 9 bases unmatched. CDR1 SGHAT and CDR2 FQNNGV come from the germline V gene. The CDR3 sequence is 13 residues long. CDR3 sequence: CAVTGTGVHEQFF. The CDR3, as DNA: TGTGCCGTAACCGGGACAGGGGTGCATGAGCAGTTCTTC.

This sequence joins TRBV15 and TRBJ2-7, with 8 nucleotides matching TRBD1. CDR1 and CDR2 from the germline V gene are LNHNV and YYDKDF (reference sequence). The CDR3 is 16 residues long. The V segment lost 0 bases and the J segment 5 bases; nucleotides outside the gene matches: 9. CDR3 amino acids: CATSRDWKDRDHEQYF. Written as DNA, the CDR3 is TGTGCCACCAGCAGAGATTGGAAGGACAGGGACCACGAGCAGTACTTC.

The gene calls are TRBV7-8 and TRBJ2-2, with 10 bases matching TRBD2. The length of the CDR3 is 18 residues. Unmatched junction bases numbered 11, after V lost 0 bases and J lost 7 bases. From germline, CDR1 is SGHVS and CDR2 FQNEAQ. DNA for the CDR3: TGTGCCAGCAGCTTAGCGAGGGAGCGGGGGGGCCCCGGCGGGGAGCTGTTTTTT. Its translation is CASSLARERGGPGGELFF.

About this clone itself: The same CDR3 is also encoded by other DNA sequences in this sample. This chain links TRBV6-5 with TRBJ2-7; 10 nucleotides agree with TRBD1. The germline gives CDR1 MNHEY, CDR2 SVGAGI. V shed 6 bases, J shed 4 bases, and the junction held 3 bases outside the gene matches. The CDR3 loop spans 13 amino acids. DNA of the CDR3: TGTGCCAGCAGGGACAGGGGGTCTTACGAGCAGTACGTC. This sequence encodes CASRDRGSYEQYV.

The chain recombines TRBV11-3 with TRBJ2-7; the match to TRBD1 covers 8 bases. The CDR3 consists of 16 residues. Trimming took 5 bases from V and 3 from J; bases not matched to a gene: 12. CDR1 SGHNT and CDR2 YENEEA come from the germline V gene. Written as DNA, the CDR3 is TGTGCCAGCAGCCCCCGGGGAGACAGGGGAGACTACGAGCAGTACTTC. Its translation is CASSPRGDRGDYEQYF. Full variable domain (remainder filled in from reference TRBV11-3 and TRBJ2-7): EAGVVQSPRYKIIEKKQPVAFWCNPISGHNTLYWYLQNLGQGPELLIRYENEEAVDDSQLPKDRFSAERLKGVDSTLKIQPAELGDSAVYLCASSPRGDRGDYEQYFGPGTRLTVT.

The chain recombines TRBV7-2 with TRBJ2-5, with a possible D match to TRBD2 (6 bases). Per the germline V gene, CDR1 is SGHTA and CDR2 is FQGNSA. Trimming removed 6 bases at V and 2 bases at J, with 13 bases between. The CDR3 extends over 14 amino acids. CDR3 DNA: TGTGCCAGCAGAGGTGGGGGGTATCAAGAGACCCAGTACTTC. This gives the protein CASRGGGYQETQYF.

This chain links TRBV3-1 (or the pseudogene TRBV3-2) with TRBJ2-2; D gene ambiguous. The CDR3 has 15 residues. Germline assignment: CDR1 LGHDT and CDR2 YNNKEL (reference sequence). V lost 0 bases and J 6 bases, leaving 11 bases between the germline ends. CDR3 sequence: CASSQDWSLAGELFF. The CDR3 bases are TGTGCCAGCAGCCAAGATTGGTCCCTCGCCGGGGAGCTGTTTTTT.

The genes are TRBV7-9 and TRBJ2-3; TRBD2 agrees at 11 bases. Trimming at V came to 5 bases and at J to 7 bases, leaving 14 bases not matched to a gene. Germline V gene lookup returns CDR1 SEHNR and CDR2 FQNEAQ (reference sequence). This CDR3 contains 17 residues. The CDR3 loop reads CASSPRLAGREGHTQYF. DNA for the CDR3: TGTGCCAGCAGCCCTCGACTAGCGGGGAGGGAGGGGCATACGCAGTATTTT.

The chain has TRBV10-1 and TRBJ2-5; 12 nucleotides agree with TRBD2. V shed 2 bases, J shed 4 bases, and the junction held 2 bases outside the gene matches. The V gene's germline CDR1 is WNHNN and CDR2 SYGVQD (reference sequence). The CDR3 totals 15 residues. The CDR3 DNA follows: TGCGCCAGCAGTGAGGGGGGACTAGCGGGAGAGACCCAGTACTTC. The encoded protein is CASSEGGLAGETQYF.

This clone was picked up a small number of times. The gene calls are TRBV3-1 (or the pseudogene TRBV3-2) and TRBJ1-6, with D maybe TRBD1 (6 bases). The germline CDR1 and CDR2 sequences are LGHDT and YNNKEL (reference sequence). Trimming left V 6 bases short and J 10 bases short, with 13 bases between. This CDR3 is 13 amino acids long. The CDR3 reads CASRRGHISPLHF. The CDR3 DNA reads TGTGCCAGCAGACGGGGACATATCTCACCCCTCCACTTT.

V and J are TRBV14 and TRBJ1-2, with 9 bases lining up with TRBD1. In germline, CDR1 is SGHDN, CDR2 FVKESK. Trimming at V came to 2 bases and at J to 4 bases, leaving 5 bases not matched to a gene. The CDR3 length is 15 residues. The CDR3 region is CASSQLGQGSYGYTF. Here the CDR3 DNA reads TGTGCCAGCAGCCAACTGGGACAGGGAAGCTATGGCTACACCTTC.

This chain links TRBV5-1 with TRBJ2-7; 12 bases are a match to TRBD1. Germline CDR1 is SGHRS and CDR2 is YFSETQ. The CDR3 sequence is 17 residues long. Trimming at V came to 3 bases and at J to 5 bases, leaving 12 bases not matched to a gene. For the CDR3, the DNA is TGCGCCAGCAGCTGGGGGACAGGGGGCGCTGATACCCACGAGCAGTACTTC. Amino acid sequence: CASSWGTGGADTHEQYF. The full variable domain, with the rest looked up from reference TRBV5-1 and TRBJ2-7, is KAGVTQTPRYLIKTRGQQVTLSCSPISGHRSVSWYQQTPGQGLQFLFEYFSETQRNKGNFPGRFSGRQFSNSRSEMNVSTLELGDSALYLCASSWGTGGADTHEQYFGPGTRLTVT.